The 31 T cell receptor beta chains listed next were all sequenced from one sample in a study of blood T cell repertoires in COVID-19. Assay used: immunoSEQ multiplex PCR; TCRdb lists only in-frame clones, some missing. The table records approximately 270,000 clones, about 86% of them present only once. Material for sequencing was peripheral blood. All receptors derive from a man older than 75 with acute or convalescent COVID-19.

The V and J genes are TRBV20-1 and TRBJ1-4, with no clear D. V lost 3 bases and J lost 4, with 12 bases in between. Germline V CDR1 and CDR2: DFQATT, SNEGSKA (reference sequence). This CDR3 spans 14 amino acids. The CDR3 region is CSASLRRGNEKLFF. CDR3 sequence (DNA): TGCAGTGCTAGTCTTCGGCGGGGTAATGAAAAACTGTTTTTT.

The chain carries TRBV5-4 and TRBJ1-2; D is undetermined. This CDR3 is built from 13 residues. Germline CDR1 reads SGHNT; CDR2 reads YYREEE (reference sequence). Trimming took 0 bases from V and 6 from J, leaving 9 bases between them. This CDR3 reads CASSLESVNGYTF. The CDR3 coding sequence is TGTGCCAGCAGCTTGGAGTCGGTGAATGGCTACACCTTC.

The J gene is TRBJ2-3, the V gene TRBV4-3; TRBD2 matches 9 bases. Germline lookup yields CDR1 LGHNA and CDR2 YSLEER. The V gene end was trimmed by 0 bases and the J gene end by 1 base; junction bases not matched to a gene: 8. The CDR3 is 18 amino acids. CDR3 bases: TGCGCCAGCAGCCAAGATGGGGGAGCGGGAGGCCGCACAGATACGCAGTATTTT. Protein: CASSQDGGAGGRTDTQYF.

The chain carries TRBV5-1 and TRBJ1-2; 10 positions match TRBD1. After removal of 1 base from V and 4 bases from J, the junction contained 4 bases not matched to a gene. This CDR3 has 15 amino acids. The germline gives CDR1 SGHRS, CDR2 YFSETQ. The CDR3 loop reads CASSLRDRGVYGYTF. DNA of the CDR3: TGCGCCAGCAGCTTGCGGGACAGGGGCGTCTATGGCTACACCTTC.

This clone occurred a few times. Other nucleotide sequences from this sample produce the same CDR3. This sequence joins TRBV7-2 and TRBJ1-1; 7 bases fit TRBD1. This CDR3 is 14 amino acids long. CDR1 and CDR2 from the germline V gene are SGHTA and FQGNSA. V dropped 5 bases and J dropped 3; count of bases not matched to a gene: 6. CDR3 region: CASSLQGGDTEAFF. CDR3 DNA sequence: TGTGCCAGCAGCCTCCAGGGGGGCGACACTGAAGCTTTCTTT. Looking up the rest from reference TRBV7-2 and TRBJ1-1 gives the full variable domain: GAGVSQSPSNKVTEKGKDVELRCDPISGHTALYWYRQSLGQGLEFLIYFQGNSAPDKSGLPSDRFSAERTGGSVSTLTIQRTQQEDSAVYLCASSLQGGDTEAFFGQGTRLTVV.

CDR3 in amino acids: CASSDSGLISYEQYF. CDR3 coding DNA: TGTGCCAGCAGCGACTCGGGACTGATCAGTTACGAGCAGTACTTC. The V call is TRBV7-2, the J call TRBJ2-7, with D possibly TRBD2 on 6 matching bases. Germline CDR1 reads SGHTA; CDR2 reads FQGNSA. The CDR3 is made up of 15 amino acids. V was clipped by 5 bases and J by 4 bases, with 18 bases between them.

The chain links TRBV7-3 to TRBJ2-5; possibly TRBD1 for D (5 bases). CDR1 and CDR2 from the germline V gene are SGHTA and FQGTGA. This CDR3 is 14 amino acids long. Deletions cut 5 bases from V and 2 bases from J, with 12 bases between. CDR3: CASSPTGPQETQYF. The CDR3 DNA is TGTGCCAGCAGCCCTACAGGACCACAAGAGACCCAGTACTTC.

CDR3 sequence (DNA): TGTGCCAGCAGCCAAGTGGGGGGTTCCGGTACGGATACGCAGTATTTT. As protein: CASSQVGGSGTDTQYF. The J gene is TRBJ2-3, the V gene TRBV4-2; maybe TRBD2 (6 bases). The CDR3 has 16 amino acids. Germline CDR1 and CDR2: LGHNA and YNFKEQ. V was pared by 1 base and J by 6 bases, with 17 bases between.

The rearrangement joins TRBV7-9 to TRBJ2-7; possible D gene TRBD2, 6 bases. Germline V lookup: CDR1 SEHNR, CDR2 FQNEAQ (reference sequence). V shed 2 bases and J shed 0 bases, with 20 bases lying between them. This CDR3 contains 18 residues. The CDR3 DNA follows: TGTGCCAGCAGCTTATCTACGATGGGGACTCTTAGCTCCTACGAGCAGTACTTC. This translates into CASSLSTMGTLSSYEQYF.

This clone was detected only a few times. CDR3 nucleotides: TGTGCCAGCAGTTTGGCAGGGGGCCACAATCAGCCCCAGCATTTT. This sequence encodes CASSLAGGHNQPQHF. The chain couples TRBV6-5 to TRBJ1-5; 8 bases are a match to TRBD1. Unmatched junction bases numbered 5, after V lost 4 bases and J lost 3 bases. The V gene's germline CDR1 is MNHEY and CDR2 SVGAGI. The CDR3 extends over 15 amino acids.

The gene calls are TRBV18 and TRBJ2-7; TRBD1 aligns across 7 bases. The germline gives CDR1 KGHSH, CDR2 LQKENI. V dropped 3 bases and J dropped 2; count of bases not matched to a gene: 7. The CDR3 loop spans 15 amino acids. The CDR3 sequence is CASSPGTVDTYEQYF. CDR3 in DNA: TGTGCCAGCTCACCCGGGACAGTCGACACCTACGAGCAGTACTTC.

J is TRBJ2-1 and V is TRBV7-8; maybe TRBD1 (6 bases). The CDR3 totals 12 residues. V was shortened by 6 bases and J by 6 bases, with 9 bases between the two germline ends. Per germline, CDR1 SGHVS and CDR2 FQNEAQ. The CDR3 DNA sequence: TGTGCCAGCAGGGCAGGGGTCAATGAGCAGTTCTTC. Its protein is CASRAGVNEQFF.

V gene TRBV7-9 combines with J gene TRBJ1-4; D perhaps matches TRBD1 (6 bases). V was trimmed by 5 bases and J by 3 bases, leaving 13 bases between them. CDR1 and CDR2 from the germline V gene are SEHNR and FQNEAQ (reference sequence). The CDR3 sequence is 15 residues long. The CDR3 coding sequence is TGTGCCAGCAGCCCTCATCGACAGGCTAATGAAAAACTGTTTTTT. Residues: CASSPHRQANEKLFF.

The chain employs TRBV6-5 and TRBJ1-6, with D perhaps TRBD1 (6 bases). CDR1 and CDR2 from the germline V gene are MNHEY and SVGAGI. V was clipped by 6 bases and J by 4 bases, with 10 bases between them. The CDR3 consists of 14 residues. CDR3 DNA sequence: TGTGCCAGCAGCCTGGACAGATATAATTCACCCCTCCACTTT. Translating it yields CASSLDRYNSPLHF.

As to this clone: Relative to the germline gene, one junction end is altered; a read error may explain this. The V gene is TRBV2, the J gene TRBJ2-4, with 9 bases matching TRBD1. CDR1 is SNHLY and CDR2 is FYNNEI in the germline V gene. The CDR3 runs to 14 residues. The CDR3 DNA follows: TGTGCCAGCAGTGTTGGGACAGGGAAAAAGATTCAGTACTTC. As protein: CASSVGTGKKIQYF.

This CDR3 reads CASSPSRDRAGLYGYTF. CDR3 nucleotides: TGTGCCAGCAGCCCGTCCCGGGACAGGGCAGGTCTCTATGGCTACACCTTC. The chain links TRBV14 to TRBJ1-2; 9 bases fit TRBD1. Trimming took 4 bases from V and 4 from J; bases not matched to a gene: 13. Germline loops: CDR1 SGHDN, CDR2 FVKESK. The CDR3 is made up of 17 amino acids.

The chain employs TRBV7-9 and TRBJ2-1; 9 bases map to TRBD2. Germline V gene lookup returns CDR1 SEHNR and CDR2 FQNEAQ (reference sequence). The CDR3 totals 15 residues. V lost 6 bases and J lost 0; bases outside the gene matches: 3. DNA for the CDR3: TGTGCCAGCAGACCAGCGGGAGGCTCCTACAATGAGCAGTTCTTC. Translation gives CASRPAGGSYNEQFF.

The chain uses TRBV5-1 and TRBJ1-2; weak D call: TRBD1 (5 bases). The CDR3 covers 12 residues. Germline V gives CDR1 SGHRS, CDR2 YFSETQ. V lost 0 bases and J 7 bases, leaving 7 bases between the germline ends. The CDR3 DNA reads as TGCGCCAGCAGCTTGGACACAGGTGGCTACACCTTC. It yields the protein CASSLDTGGYTF.

The genes are TRBV5-1 and TRBJ2-7, with TRBD1 matching over 7 bases. CDR1 and CDR2 (germline): SGHRS, YFSETQ. CDR3 length: 14 amino acids. Trimming cost V 0 bases and J 3 bases; bases outside gene matches: 3. The CDR3 is CASSLGDSLYEQYF. CDR3 DNA: TGCGCCAGCAGCTTGGGGGACAGCCTCTACGAGCAGTACTTC.

Concerning this clone itself: In the same sample, other DNA sequences code for this CDR3. V gene TRBV6-2 or TRBV6-3 combines with J gene TRBJ2-7; 11 bases are shared with TRBD2. The germline V gene has CDR1 MNHEY and CDR2 SVGEGT. CDR3 length: 15 residues. The V gene end was trimmed by 4 bases and the J gene end by 1 base; junction bases not matched to a gene: 3. Here the CDR3 DNA reads TGTGCCAGCAGTTCATGGACTAGCGGGTCCTACGAGCAGTACTTC. Amino acid sequence: CASSSWTSGSYEQYF.

The chain joins TRBV18 to TRBJ2-5; TRBD1 aligns across 10 bases. With 6 bases clipped from V and 4 bases from J, the junction kept 5 bases outside the gene matches. Germline CDR1 and CDR2: KGHSH and LQKENI. The CDR3 covers 14 residues. The CDR3 nucleotides read TGTGCCAGCTCCTTCGGACAGGGGGGAGAGACCCAGTACTTC. This translates into CASSFGQGGETQYF.

The chain uses TRBV18 and TRBJ1-5, with no clear D. Per germline, CDR1 KGHSH and CDR2 LQKENI. V gave up 2 bases and J gave up 1 base, with 3 bases separating them. The CDR3 runs 13 residues. The CDR3, as DNA: TGTGCCAGCTCACCATTAAGCAATCAGCCCCAGCATTTT. Its translation: CASSPLSNQPQHF. The full variable domain, its missing parts supplied by reference TRBV18 and TRBJ1-5, is NAGVMQNPRHLVRRRGQEARLRCSPMKGHSHVYWYRQLPEEGLKFMVYLQKENIIDESGMPKERFSAEFPKEGPSILRIQQVVRGDSAAYFCASSPLSNQPQHFGDGTRLSIL.

The chain couples TRBV5-1 to TRBJ2-7; TRBD2 agrees at 9 bases. The CDR3 spans 16 residues. V lost 4 bases to trimming and J lost 6 bases; unmatched junction nucleotides: 14. The germline V gene encodes CDR1 SGHRS and CDR2 YFSETQ. The CDR3 DNA sequence: TGCGCCAGCAGCCGAATTCAGGCGGGAGGGGAAGGCGAGCAGTACTTC. Its translation is CASSRIQAGGEGEQYF.

V is TRBV7-9 and J is TRBJ1-2; D not certain. Germline assignment: CDR1 SEHNR and CDR2 FQNEAQ (reference sequence). CDR3 length equals 12 residues. Trimming cost V 1 base and J 5 bases, with 5 bases left between them. The CDR3 is CASSLGAYGYTF. The CDR3, as DNA: TGTGCCAGCAGCTTAGGAGCGTATGGCTACACCTTC.

This clone was counted between two and nine times. V and J are TRBV5-1 and TRBJ2-7, with TRBD1 matching over 9 bases. This CDR3 spans 15 amino acids. With 0 bases clipped from V and 2 bases from J, the junction kept 3 bases outside the gene matches. Per germline, CDR1 SGHRS and CDR2 YFSETQ. Here the CDR3 reads CASSLAGTGTYEQYF. CDR3 in DNA: TGCGCCAGCAGCTTGGCCGGGACAGGGACCTACGAGCAGTACTTC.

This sequence joins TRBV5-1 and TRBJ2-1; TRBD2 is a possible D gene (5 bases). The germline V gene has CDR1 SGHRS and CDR2 YFSETQ. The germline V and J ends were trimmed by 1 base and 9 bases, with 14 bases remaining between them. The CDR3 has 14 amino acids. Here the CDR3 reads CASSLTGPEGEQFF. The CDR3 region has the DNA TGCGCCAGCAGCTTGACTGGTCCCGAGGGTGAGCAGTTCTTC.

CDR3 loop: CASSRSLSGANVLTF. CDR3 DNA sequence: TGTGCCAGTAGTCGGAGCCTCTCTGGGGCCAACGTCCTGACTTTC. This rearrangement joins TRBV19 to TRBJ2-6; no clear D. V lost 5 bases to trimming and J lost 0 bases, with 8 bases between them. This CDR3 is 15 amino acids long. Germline CDR1 LNHDA, CDR2 SQIVND (reference sequence).

A few counts support this clone. This sequence joins TRBV15 and TRBJ1-2; D is ambiguous. The CDR3 runs 11 residues. The V gene's germline CDR1 is LNHNV and CDR2 YYDKDF (reference sequence). V was shortened by 3 bases and J by 6 bases, with 5 bases between the two germline ends. Here the CDR3 reads CATSSTDGYTF. In nucleotides, the CDR3 is TGTGCCACCAGCAGCACAGATGGCTACACCTTC.

J is TRBJ1-6 and V is TRBV5-1; 7 bases agree with TRBD1. The CDR3 consists of 17 residues. Germline loops: CDR1 SGHRS, CDR2 YFSETQ. V lost 4 bases, J lost 4 bases, and 11 bases stayed unmatched. CDR3 bases: TGCGCCAGCAGCAGGGATGGCCGGGACAGTTATAATTCACCCCTCCACTTT. This translates into CASSRDGRDSYNSPLHF.

The chain couples TRBV19 to TRBJ1-2; no definite D call. The V gene lost 4 bases and the J gene lost 9 bases, with 12 bases spanning the gap. The CDR3 runs to 12 residues. Germline V gives CDR1 LNHDA, CDR2 SQIVND (reference sequence). Written as DNA, the CDR3 is TGTGCCAGTAGTAGTGGCCCATGGCGCTACACCTTC. It is translated as CASSSGPWRYTF.

The rearrangement uses TRBV29-1 and TRBJ1-1; TRBD1 aligns across 9 bases. J lost 7 bases, V lost 7 bases, and 7 bases had no gene match. The germline gives CDR1 SQVTM, CDR2 ANQGSEA. The CDR3 has 12 residues. The CDR3 nucleotides are TGCAGCGGGTCACAGGGGGCGCATGAAGCTTTCTTT. It translates to CSGSQGAHEAFF.